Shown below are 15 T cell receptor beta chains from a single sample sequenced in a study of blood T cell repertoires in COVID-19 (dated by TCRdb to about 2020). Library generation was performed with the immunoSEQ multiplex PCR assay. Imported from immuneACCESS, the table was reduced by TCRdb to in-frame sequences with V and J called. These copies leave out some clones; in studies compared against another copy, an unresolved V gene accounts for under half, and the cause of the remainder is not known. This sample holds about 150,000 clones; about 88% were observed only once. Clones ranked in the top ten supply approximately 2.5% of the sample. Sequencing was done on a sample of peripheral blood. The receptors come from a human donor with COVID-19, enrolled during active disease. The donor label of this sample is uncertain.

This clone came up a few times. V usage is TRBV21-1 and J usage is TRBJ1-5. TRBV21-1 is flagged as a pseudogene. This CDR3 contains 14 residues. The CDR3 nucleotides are TGTGCCAGCAGCAAGGAGCTCGGCAATCAGCCCCAGCATTTT. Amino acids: CASSKELGNQPQHF.

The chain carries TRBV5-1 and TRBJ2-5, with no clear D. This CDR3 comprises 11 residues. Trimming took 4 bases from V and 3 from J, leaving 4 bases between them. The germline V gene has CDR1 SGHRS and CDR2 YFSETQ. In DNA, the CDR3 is TGCGCCAGCAGCCTAGAAGAGACCCAGTACTTC. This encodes CASSLEETQYF.

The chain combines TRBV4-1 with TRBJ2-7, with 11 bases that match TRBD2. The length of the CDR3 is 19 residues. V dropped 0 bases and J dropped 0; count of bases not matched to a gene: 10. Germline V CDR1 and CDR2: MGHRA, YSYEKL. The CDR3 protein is CASSQDLAGGPFVSYEQYF. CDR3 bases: TGCGCCAGCAGCCAAGATTTAGCGGGGGGGCCGTTCGTCTCCTACGAGCAGTACTTC.

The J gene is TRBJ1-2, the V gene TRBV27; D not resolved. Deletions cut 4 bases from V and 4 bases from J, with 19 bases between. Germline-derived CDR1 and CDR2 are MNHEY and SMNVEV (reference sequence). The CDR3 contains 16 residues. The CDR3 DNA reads TGTGCCAGCAGTTCCTTTAGGCAGGTCTCGCTCTATGGCTACACCTTC. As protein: CASSSFRQVSLYGYTF.

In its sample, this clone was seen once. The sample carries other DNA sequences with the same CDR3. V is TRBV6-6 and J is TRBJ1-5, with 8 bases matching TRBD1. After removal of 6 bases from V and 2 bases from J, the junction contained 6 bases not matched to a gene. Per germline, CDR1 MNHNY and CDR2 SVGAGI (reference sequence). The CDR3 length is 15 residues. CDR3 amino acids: CASSYGQGGNQPQHF. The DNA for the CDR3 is TGTGCCAGCAGCTACGGACAGGGAGGCAATCAGCCCCAGCATTTT.

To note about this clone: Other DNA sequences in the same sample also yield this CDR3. CDR3 in DNA: TGTGCCAGCAGCCAGGGACTAGCGGGGGGGCGGGAGACCCAGTACTTC. Translated, it gives CASSQGLAGGRETQYF. The chain uses TRBV3-1 (or the pseudogene TRBV3-2) and TRBJ2-5; 16 nucleotides align to TRBD2. This CDR3 is 16 amino acids long. Per germline, CDR1 LGHDT and CDR2 YNNKEL (reference sequence). V lost 3 bases to trimming and J lost 5 bases; unmatched junction nucleotides: 3.

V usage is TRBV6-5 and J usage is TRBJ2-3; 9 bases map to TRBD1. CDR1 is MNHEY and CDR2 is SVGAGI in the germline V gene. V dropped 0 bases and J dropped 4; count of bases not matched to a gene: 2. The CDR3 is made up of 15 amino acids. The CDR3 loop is CASSYSTGGPDTQYF. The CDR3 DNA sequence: TGTGCCAGCAGTTACTCTACAGGGGGCCCAGATACGCAGTATTTT.

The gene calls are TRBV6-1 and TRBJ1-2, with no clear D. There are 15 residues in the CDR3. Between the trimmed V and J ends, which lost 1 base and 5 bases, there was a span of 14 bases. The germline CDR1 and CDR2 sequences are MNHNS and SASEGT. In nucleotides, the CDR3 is TGTGCCAGCAGTGAAGGAGGAGAGGCAGAGTATGGCTACACCTTC. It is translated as CASSEGGEAEYGYTF.

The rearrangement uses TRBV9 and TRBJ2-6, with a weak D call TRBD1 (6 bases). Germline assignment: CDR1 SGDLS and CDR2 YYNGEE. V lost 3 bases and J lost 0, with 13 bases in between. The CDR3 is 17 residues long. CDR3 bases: TGTGCCAGCAGCGACCCACACAGGGCCTCTGGGGCCAACGTCCTGACTTTC. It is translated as CASSDPHRASGANVLTF.

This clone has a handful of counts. The CDR3 DNA is TGTGCCAGCTCACCTTCGTCTAGCACAGATACGCAGTATTTT. This sequence encodes CASSPSSSTDTQYF. The V gene is TRBV18, the J gene TRBJ2-3, with D uncertain. Germline values: CDR1 KGHSH, CDR2 LQKENI. The V end was cut by 3 bases, the J end by 0 bases, with 7 bases between. The CDR3 extends over 14 amino acids. The entire variable domain, with the rest obtained from reference TRBV18 and TRBJ2-3, is as follows: NAGVMQNPRHLVRRRGQEARLRCSPMKGHSHVYWYRQLPEEGLKFMVYLQKENIIDESGMPKERFSAEFPKEGPSILRIQQVVRGDSAAYFCASSPSSSTDTQYFGPGTRLTVL.

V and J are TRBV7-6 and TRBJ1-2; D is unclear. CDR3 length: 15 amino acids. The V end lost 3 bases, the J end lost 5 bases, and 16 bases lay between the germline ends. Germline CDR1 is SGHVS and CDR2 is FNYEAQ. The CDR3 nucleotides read TGTGCCAGCAGCTTCCCCCCGAGAGAGACTTATGGCTACACCTTC. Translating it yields CASSFPPRETYGYTF.

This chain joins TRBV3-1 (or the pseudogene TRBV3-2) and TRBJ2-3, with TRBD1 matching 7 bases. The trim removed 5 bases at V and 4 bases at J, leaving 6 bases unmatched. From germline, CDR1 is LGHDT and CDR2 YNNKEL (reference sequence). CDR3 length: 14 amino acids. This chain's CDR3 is CASSTETGPDTQYF. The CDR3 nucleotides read TGTGCCAGCAGCACTGAGACAGGGCCAGATACGCAGTATTTT.

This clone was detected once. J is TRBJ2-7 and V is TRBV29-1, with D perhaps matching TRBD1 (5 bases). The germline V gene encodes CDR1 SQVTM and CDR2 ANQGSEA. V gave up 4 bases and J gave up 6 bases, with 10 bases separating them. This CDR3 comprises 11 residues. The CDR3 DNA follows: TGCAGCGTTGGACAGCTGCTCGAGCAGTACTTC. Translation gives CSVGQLLEQYF.

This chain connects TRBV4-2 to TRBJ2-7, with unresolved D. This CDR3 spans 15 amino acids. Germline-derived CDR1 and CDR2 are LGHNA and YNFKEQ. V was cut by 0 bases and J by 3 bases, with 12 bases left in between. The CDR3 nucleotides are TGTGCCAGCAGCCAAGAGTCCCTGTCCCGCTACGAGCAGTACTTC. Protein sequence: CASSQESLSRYEQYF.

CDR3 coding DNA: TGTGCCAGTAGTATCTGGCTAGCGAGAAACAATGAGCAGTTCTTC. It yields the protein CASSIWLARNNEQFF. The genes are TRBV19 and TRBJ2-1; perhaps TRBD2 as D (6 bases). The germline gives CDR1 LNHDA, CDR2 SQIVND (reference sequence). The length of the CDR3 is 15 residues. The V end lost 3 bases, the J end lost 5 bases, and 14 bases lay between the germline ends.